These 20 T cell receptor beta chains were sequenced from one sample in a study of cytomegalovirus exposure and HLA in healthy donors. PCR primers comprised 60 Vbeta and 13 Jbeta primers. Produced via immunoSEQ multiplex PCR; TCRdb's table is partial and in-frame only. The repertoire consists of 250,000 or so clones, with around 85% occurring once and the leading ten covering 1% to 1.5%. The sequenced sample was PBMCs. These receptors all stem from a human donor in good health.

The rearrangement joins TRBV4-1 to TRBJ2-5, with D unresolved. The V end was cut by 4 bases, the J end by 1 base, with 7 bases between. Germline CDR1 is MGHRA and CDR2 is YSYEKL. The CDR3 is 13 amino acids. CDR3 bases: TGCGCCAGCAGCCCCAGAGGCCAAGAGACCCAGTACTTC. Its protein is CASSPRGQETQYF.

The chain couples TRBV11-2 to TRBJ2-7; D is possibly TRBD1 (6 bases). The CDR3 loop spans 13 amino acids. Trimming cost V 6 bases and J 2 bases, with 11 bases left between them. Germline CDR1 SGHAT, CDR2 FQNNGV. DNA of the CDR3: TGTGCCAGCAGATGGGGGCCAGCCTACGAGCAGTACTTC. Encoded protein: CASRWGPAYEQYF.

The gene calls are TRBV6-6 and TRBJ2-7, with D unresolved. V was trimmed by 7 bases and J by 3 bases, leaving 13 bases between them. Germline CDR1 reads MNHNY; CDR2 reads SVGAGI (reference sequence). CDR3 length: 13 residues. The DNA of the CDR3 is TGTGCCAGCACGATGGCGGTAGGCTACGAGCAGTACTTC. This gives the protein CASTMAVGYEQYF.

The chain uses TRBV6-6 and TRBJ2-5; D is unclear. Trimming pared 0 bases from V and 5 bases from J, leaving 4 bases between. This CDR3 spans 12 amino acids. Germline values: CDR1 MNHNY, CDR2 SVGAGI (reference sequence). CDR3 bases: TGTGCCAGCAGTTACTCGTCGGAGACCCAGTACTTC. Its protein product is CASSYSSETQYF.

This CDR3 is CASSDTGGSGNTIYF. CDR3 bases: TGTGCCAGCAGCGATACAGGGGGCTCTGGAAACACCATATATTTT. The chain links TRBV7-9 to TRBJ1-3, with 8 bases lining up with TRBD1. The V segment lost 5 bases and the J segment 0 bases; nucleotides outside the gene matches: 3. The CDR3 totals 15 residues. Germline-derived CDR1 and CDR2 are SEHNR and FQNEAQ (reference sequence).

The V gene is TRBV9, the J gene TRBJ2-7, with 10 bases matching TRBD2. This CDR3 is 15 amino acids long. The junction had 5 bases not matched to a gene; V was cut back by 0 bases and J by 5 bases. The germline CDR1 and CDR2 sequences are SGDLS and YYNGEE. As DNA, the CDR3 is TGTGCCAGCAGCGTAGAGGGACTAGCGCCCAACGAGCAGTACTTC. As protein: CASSVEGLAPNEQYF. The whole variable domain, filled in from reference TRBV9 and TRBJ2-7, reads DSGVTQTPKHLITATGQRVTLRCSPRSGDLSVYWYQQSLDQGLQFLIQYYNGEERAKGNILERFSAQQFPDLHSELNLSSLELGDSALYFCASSVEGLAPNEQYFGPGTRLTVT.

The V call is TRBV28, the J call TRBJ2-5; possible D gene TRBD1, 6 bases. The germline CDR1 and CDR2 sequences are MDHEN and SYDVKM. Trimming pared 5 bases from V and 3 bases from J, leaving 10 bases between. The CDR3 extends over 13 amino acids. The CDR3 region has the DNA TGTGCCAGCAGTCCAGGGGCGGAAGAGACCCAGTACTTC. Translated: CASSPGAEETQYF.

As DNA, the CDR3 is TGTGCCAGCAAGGGGAGGGTGTACAATGAGCAGTTCTTC. This encodes CASKGRVYNEQFF. The gene calls are TRBV2 and TRBJ2-1; 7 bases are shared with TRBD2. Germline CDR1 and CDR2: SNHLY and FYNNEI. After removal of 7 bases from V and 4 bases from J, the junction contained 4 bases not matched to a gene. The CDR3 extends over 13 amino acids. Drawing the rest from reference TRBV2 and TRBJ2-1, the complete variable domain is EPEVTQTPSHQVTQMGQEVILRCVPISNHLYFYWYRQILGQKVEFLVSFYNNEISEKSEIFDDQFSVERPDGSNFTLKIRSTKLEDSAMYFCASKGRVYNEQFFGPGTRLTVL.

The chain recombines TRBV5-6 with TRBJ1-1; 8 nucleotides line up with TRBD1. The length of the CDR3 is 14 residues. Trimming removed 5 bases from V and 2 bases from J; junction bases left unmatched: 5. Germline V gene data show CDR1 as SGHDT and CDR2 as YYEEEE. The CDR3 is CASSRDRPNTEAFF. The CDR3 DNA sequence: TGTGCCAGCAGTCGGGACAGGCCTAACACTGAAGCTTTCTTT.

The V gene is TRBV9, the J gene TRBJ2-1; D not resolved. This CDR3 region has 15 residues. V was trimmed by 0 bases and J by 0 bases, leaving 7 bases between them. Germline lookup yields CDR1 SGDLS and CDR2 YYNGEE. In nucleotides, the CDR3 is TGTGCCAGCAGCGTAGTAGCAGTCTCCTACAATGAGCAGTTCTTC. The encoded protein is CASSVVAVSYNEQFF.

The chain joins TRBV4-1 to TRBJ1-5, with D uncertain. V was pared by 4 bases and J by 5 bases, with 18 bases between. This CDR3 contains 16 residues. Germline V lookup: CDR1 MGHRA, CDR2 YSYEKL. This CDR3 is CASSPNFEGSYQPQHF. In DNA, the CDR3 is TGCGCCAGCAGCCCCAATTTCGAGGGAAGCTATCAGCCCCAGCATTTT.

The CDR3 sequence is CASSEVGTSYHEQYF. CDR3 coding DNA: TGCGCCAGCAGTGAGGTGGGGACTAGCTATCACGAGCAGTACTTC. This sequence joins TRBV10-1 and TRBJ2-7, with 9 nucleotides matching TRBD2. The CDR3 has 15 residues. Germline V gene data show CDR1 as WNHNN and CDR2 as SYGVQD (reference sequence). J lost 5 bases, V lost 2 bases, and 7 bases had no gene match.

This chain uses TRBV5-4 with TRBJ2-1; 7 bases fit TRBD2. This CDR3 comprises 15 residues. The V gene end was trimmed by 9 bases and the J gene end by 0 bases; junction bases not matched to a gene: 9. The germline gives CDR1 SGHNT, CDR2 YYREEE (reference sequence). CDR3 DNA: TGTGCCACACACTCCGGGGGGAGCTCCTACAATGAGCAGTTCTTC. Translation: CATHSGGSSYNEQFF.

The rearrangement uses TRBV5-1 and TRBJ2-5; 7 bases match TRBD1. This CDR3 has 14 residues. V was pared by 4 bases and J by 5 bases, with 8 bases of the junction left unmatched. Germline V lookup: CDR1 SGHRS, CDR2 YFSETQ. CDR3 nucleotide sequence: TGCGCCAGCAGCACACACAGGGGCCGGGAGACCCAGTACTTC. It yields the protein CASSTHRGRETQYF.

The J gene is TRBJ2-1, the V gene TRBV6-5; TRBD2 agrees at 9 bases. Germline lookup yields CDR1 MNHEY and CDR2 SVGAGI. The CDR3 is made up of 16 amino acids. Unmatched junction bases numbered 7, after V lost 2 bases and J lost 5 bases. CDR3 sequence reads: CASSYATGTSHNEQFF. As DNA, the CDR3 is TGTGCCAGCAGTTACGCTACCGGGACTAGCCACAATGAGCAGTTCTTC.

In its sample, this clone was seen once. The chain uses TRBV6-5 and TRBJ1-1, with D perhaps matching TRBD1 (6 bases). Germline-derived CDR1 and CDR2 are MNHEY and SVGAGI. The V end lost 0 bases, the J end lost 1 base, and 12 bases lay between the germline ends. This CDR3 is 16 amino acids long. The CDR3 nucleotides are TGTGCCAGCAGTTACTCGTACAGGGACAAGAACACTGAAGCTTTCTTT. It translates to CASSYSYRDKNTEAFF.

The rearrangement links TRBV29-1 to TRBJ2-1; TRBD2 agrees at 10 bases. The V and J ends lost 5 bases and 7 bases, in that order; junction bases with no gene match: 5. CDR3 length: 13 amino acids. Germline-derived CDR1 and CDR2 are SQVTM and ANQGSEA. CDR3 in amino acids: CSVRGLATNEQFF. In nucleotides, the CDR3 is TGCAGCGTTCGGGGACTAGCGACGAATGAGCAGTTCTTC.

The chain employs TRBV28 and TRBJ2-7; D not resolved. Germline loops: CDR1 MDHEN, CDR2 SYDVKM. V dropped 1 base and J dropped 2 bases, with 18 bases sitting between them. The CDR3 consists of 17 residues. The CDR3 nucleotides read TGTGCCAGCAGTTTATTGGGCTTTCGAAAGGTCCCCTACGAGCAGTACTTC. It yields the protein CASSLLGFRKVPYEQYF. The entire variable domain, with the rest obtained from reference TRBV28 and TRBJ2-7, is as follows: DVKVTQSSRYLVKRTGEKVFLECVQDMDHENMFWYRQDPGLGLRLIYFSYDVKMKEKGDIPEGYSVSREKKERFSLILESASTNQTSMYLCASSLLGFRKVPYEQYFGPGTRLTVT.

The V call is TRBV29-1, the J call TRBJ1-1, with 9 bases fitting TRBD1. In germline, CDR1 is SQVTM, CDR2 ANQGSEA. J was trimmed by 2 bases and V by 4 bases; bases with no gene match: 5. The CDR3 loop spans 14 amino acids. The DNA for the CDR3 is TGCAGCGTTGTACGGGACAGGGTTAACACTGAAGCTTTCTTT. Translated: CSVVRDRVNTEAFF.

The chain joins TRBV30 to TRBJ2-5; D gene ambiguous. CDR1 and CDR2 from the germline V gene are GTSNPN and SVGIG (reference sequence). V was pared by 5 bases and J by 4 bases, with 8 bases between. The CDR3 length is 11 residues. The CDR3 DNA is TGTGCCTGGGGGCTCGCAGAGACCCAGTACTTC. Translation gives CAWGLAETQYF.